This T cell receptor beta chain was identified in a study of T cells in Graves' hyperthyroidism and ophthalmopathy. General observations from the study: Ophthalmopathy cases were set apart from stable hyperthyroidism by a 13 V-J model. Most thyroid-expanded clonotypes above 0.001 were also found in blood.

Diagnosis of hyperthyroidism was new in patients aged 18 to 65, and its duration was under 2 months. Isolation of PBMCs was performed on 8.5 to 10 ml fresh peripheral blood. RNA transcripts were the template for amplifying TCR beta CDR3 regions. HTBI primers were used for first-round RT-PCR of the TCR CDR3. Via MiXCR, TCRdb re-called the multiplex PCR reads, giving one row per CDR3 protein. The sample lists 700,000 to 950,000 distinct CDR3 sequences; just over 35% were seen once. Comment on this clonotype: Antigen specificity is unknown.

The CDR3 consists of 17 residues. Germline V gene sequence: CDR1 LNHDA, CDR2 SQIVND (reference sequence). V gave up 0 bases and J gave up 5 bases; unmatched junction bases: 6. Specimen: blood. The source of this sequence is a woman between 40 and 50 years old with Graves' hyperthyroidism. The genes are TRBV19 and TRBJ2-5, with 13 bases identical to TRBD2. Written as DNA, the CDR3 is TGTGCCAGTAGTATAGATTCGGGACTAGCGGGGCGGGAGACCCAGTACTTC. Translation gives CASSIDSGLAGRETQYF.